A selection of T cell receptor beta chains follows, all from one sample in a study of blood T cell repertoires in COVID-19. TCRdb keeps only in-frame clones here, not all; method: immunoSEQ multiplex PCR. This table has more than 200,000 clones, around 88% appearing once. The material sequenced was PBMCs or T cells enriched from blood (not recorded which). These receptors came from a woman in her 30s who had recovered from COVID-19. The CDR3 runs from the conserved cysteine through the conserved F or W. D genes are given only for firm matches. Not all rows give a size; the values are once, few, many and, for expanded clones, a class.

-	TRBD1	TRBV7-2	TRBJ1-1	CASSLTDGGQGARYTEAFF	TGTGCCAGCAGCTTGACAGACGGGGGTCAGGGGGCAAGGTACACTGAAGCTTTCTTT
-	TRBD1	TRBV27	TRBJ1-2	CASSPDRGLHGYTF	TGTGCCAGCAGTCCCGACAGGGGTTTGCATGGCTACACCTTC
once	-	TRBV7-8	TRBJ1-3	CASSRDRTSGNTIYF	TGTGCCAGCAGCCGAGACAGGACCTCTGGAAACACCATATATTTT
-	TRBD1	TRBV7-2	TRBJ1-3	CASSLTGTGRGNTIYF	TGTGCCAGCAGCTTAACAGGGACAGGGAGAGGAAACACCATATATTTT
-	-	TRBV6-5	TRBJ1-2	CASAGNYGYTF	TGTGCCAGCGCAGGGAACTATGGCTACACCTTC
-	-	TRBV29-1	TRBJ2-5	CSVEAETQYF	TGCAGCGTTGAAGCTGAGACCCAGTACTTC
-	-	TRBV28	TRBJ2-7	CASSFQIQGTYEQYF	TGTGCCAGCAGTTTTCAAATACAGGGTACGTACGAGCAGTACTTC
-	TRBD2	TRBV4-1	TRBJ2-7	CASSLVGLAGDEQYF	TGCGCCAGCAGCCTCGTAGGACTAGCGGGAGACGAGCAGTACTTC
-	-	TRBV24-1	TRBJ1-1	CATRGAPYLNTEAFF	TGTGCCACCCGTGGCGCGCCCTATTTGAACACTGAAGCTTTCTTT
-	TRBD1	TRBV9	TRBJ2-7	CASSVGDSSYEQYF	TGTGCCAGCAGCGTAGGGGACAGCTCCTACGAGCAGTACTTC
-	TRBD2	TRBV30	TRBJ2-1	CAWRGGDGEAYNEQFF	TGTGCCTGGAGGGGGGGGGACGGGGAGGCATACAATGAGCAGTTCTTC
-	TRBD1	TRBV7-9	TRBJ2-6	CASSLLQGVGANVLTF	TGTGCCAGCAGCTTATTGCAGGGGGTAGGGGCCAACGTCCTGACTTTC
-	-	TRBV18	TRBJ1-2	CASSPPSTRGGYTF	TGTGCCAGCTCACCACCCTCCACACGCGGCGGCTACACCTTC
-	TRBD1	TRBV28	TRBJ2-2	CAGRTGANTGELFF	TGTGCCGGTAGGACAGGGGCGAACACCGGGGAGCTGTTTTTT
once	TRBD1	TRBV6-6	TRBJ2-5	CASRVGTGVQETQYF	TGTGCCAGCAGGGTCGGGACAGGGGTCCAAGAGACCCAGTACTTC
-	TRBD1	TRBV7-9	TRBJ1-1	CASIRTGAEAFF	TGTGCCAGCATCCGGACAGGGGCGGAAGCTTTCTTT
-	-	TRBV4-1	TRBJ2-7	CASSQVDYSEQYF	TGCGCCAGCAGCCAAGTGGACTATTCCGAGCAGTACTTC
-	-	TRBV28	TRBJ2-3	CASSMAGREDTQYF	TGTGCCAGCAGTATGGCGGGAAGGGAAGATACGCAGTATTTT
few	-	TRBV28	TRBJ2-7	CASRIGSYEQYF	TGTGCCAGCAGAATAGGGAGCTACGAGCAGTACTTC
-	-	TRBV11-2	TRBJ1-2	CASSLTSGEIYGYTF	TGTGCCAGCAGCTTAACGTCAGGGGAGATCTATGGCTACACCTTC
-	-	TRBV4-1	TRBJ2-6	CASSLLAGGSGANVLTF	TGCGCCAGCAGCCTTCTAGCCGGGGGCTCTGGGGCCAACGTCCTGACTTTC
-	-	TRBV4-3	TRBJ2-3	CASSQETTGSLTDTQYF	TGCGCCAGCAGCCAAGAAACCACGGGAAGCCTCACAGATACGCAGTATTTT
-	-	TRBV27	TRBJ1-5	CASSLYQANQPQHF	TGTGCCAGCAGTTTATATCAGGCTAATCAGCCCCAGCATTTT
-	-	TRBV12-5	TRBJ1-1	CASGLKGVTEAFF	TGTGCTAGTGGTTTGAAAGGGGTCACTGAAGCTTTCTTT
-	TRBD1	TRBV2	TRBJ1-1	CASTAQGYGGTEAFF	TGTGCCAGCACCGCACAGGGGTATGGTGGCACTGAAGCTTTCTTT
-	-	TRBV6-5	TRBJ1-5	CASSYRESQPQHF	TGTGCCAGCAGTTATCGAGAGAGTCAGCCCCAGCATTTT
-	TRBD2	TRBV7-3	TRBJ2-3	CASSPRAGEADTQYF	TGTGCCAGCAGCCCGAGAGCGGGAGAAGCAGATACGCAGTATTTT
-	-	TRBV6-5	TRBJ2-7	CASSYSGSSYEQYF	TGTGCCAGCAGTTACTCGGGGAGCTCCTACGAGCAGTACTTC
-	TRBD1	TRBV5-5	TRBJ1-6	CASSRTGQNNSPLHF	TGTGCCAGCAGCAGAACGGGACAGAATAATTCACCCCTCCACTTT
-	-	TRBV19	TRBJ1-1	CASSIERRSTAFF	TGTGCCAGTAGTATAGAGAGGCGATCGACAGCTTTCTTT
-	-	TRBV28	TRBJ2-3	CASSPLLQVSTDTQYF	TGTGCCAGCAGTCCTCTTCTCCAGGTCAGCACAGATACGCAGTATTTT
-	TRBD1	TRBV4-2	TRBJ1-5	CASSQAARGQGNQPQHF	TGTGCCAGCAGCCAAGCCGCGAGGGGGCAGGGCAATCAGCCCCAGCATTTT
-	TRBD1	TRBV28	TRBJ1-6	CASRGPGQRNSPLHF	TGTGCCAGCAGGGGACCGGGACAGAGGAATTCACCCCTCCACTTT
-	-	TRBV3-1/TRBV3-2	TRBJ1-1	CASSLVGGTEAFF	TGTGCCAGCAGCCTGGTGGGGGGCACTGAAGCTTTCTTT
-	TRBD1	TRBV4-2	TRBJ2-7	CASSQDHGTDEQYF	TGTGCCAGCAGCCAAGATCACGGGACAGACGAGCAGTACTTC
-	-	TRBV27	TRBJ1-5	CASSPGQTRNQPQHF	TGTGCCAGCAGCCCCGGACAGACTCGCAATCAGCCCCAGCATTTT
-	-	TRBV6-2/TRBV6-3	TRBJ1-5	CASSYDSLSNQPQHF	TGTGCCAGCAGTTACGACTCTCTGAGCAATCAGCCCCAGCATTTT
-	-	TRBV13	TRBJ2-2	CASSLPSAGELFF	TGTGCCAGCAGCTTACCTAGTGCCGGGGAGCTGTTTTTT
-	TRBD1	TRBV19	TRBJ1-5	CASSTGGQGIHSNQPQHF	TGTGCCAGTAGTACGGGAGGACAGGGAATCCATAGCAATCAGCCCCAGCATTTT
-	TRBD2	TRBV3-1/TRBV3-2	TRBJ2-7	CASSQSVAGEDEQYF	TGTGCCAGCAGCCAAAGTGTAGCGGGAGAGGACGAGCAGTACTTC
once	-	TRBV27	TRBJ1-1	CASSLFAPDRPNTEAFF	TGTGCCAGCAGTTTATTTGCCCCTGACAGGCCCAACACTGAAGCTTTCTTT
-	-	TRBV20-1	TRBJ1-1	CSARIGGEAFF	TGCAGTGCTAGAATAGGGGGAGAAGCTTTCTTT
-	-	TRBV11-2	TRBJ1-2	CASSLNFPTNYGYTF	TGTGCCAGCAGCTTAAACTTCCCCACTAACTATGGCTACACCTTC
-	-	TRBV4-3	TRBJ2-2	CASSQDRMGAGSGELFF	TGCGCCAGCAGCCAAGATCGAATGGGGGCAGGTTCCGGGGAGCTGTTTTTT
-	TRBD1	TRBV6-2/TRBV6-3	TRBJ1-5	CASSDRQGTSNQPQHF	TGTGCCAGCAGTGACAGACAGGGCACAAGCAATCAGCCCCAGCATTTT
-	-	TRBV28	TRBJ1-1	CAARENTEAFF	TGTGCCGCCAGGGAGAACACTGAAGCTTTCTTT
-	TRBD2	TRBV6-5	TRBJ2-3	CASSYVSGRRDTQYF	TGTGCCAGCAGTTACGTTAGCGGGAGAAGAGATACGCAGTATTTT
-	-	TRBV5-4	TRBJ1-2	CASSLGRDLSNYGYTF	TGTGCCAGCAGCTTGGGCCGGGACTTATCTAACTATGGCTACACCTTC
-	TRBD2	TRBV6-5	TRBJ2-3	CASRPPAGGTDTQYF	TGTGCCAGCAGGCCCCCGGCGGGAGGCACAGATACGCAGTATTTT
many	-	TRBV4-1	TRBJ1-1	CASSLADFSFMNTEAFF	TGCGCCAGCAGCCTTGCGGACTTCTCTTTCATGAACACTGAAGCTTTCTTT
once	-	TRBV6-6	TRBJ2-4	CASSLRQGIRLAKNIQYF	TGTGCCAGCAGTCTGCGGCAGGGGATACGCTTAGCCAAAAACATTCAGTACTTC
-	-	TRBV6-5	TRBJ1-5	CVIQGGSNQPQHF	TGTGTGATACAAGGGGGTTCTAATCAGCCCCAGCATTTT
-	TRBD1	TRBV9	TRBJ1-5	CASSVGQNNQPQHF	TGTGCCAGCAGCGTGGGACAGAACAATCAGCCCCAGCATTTT
-	-	TRBV28	TRBJ2-1	CASSPPDFSYNEQFF	TGTGCCAGCAGTCCTCCGGACTTTTCCTACAATGAGCAGTTCTTC
-	TRBD1	TRBV6-6	TRBJ2-7	CASTHTAGTGAREQYF	TGTGCCAGCACTCATACGGCAGGGACAGGGGCCCGCGAGCAGTACTTC
-	-	TRBV25-1	TRBJ1-2	CASSGYERYGYTF	TGTGCCAGCAGTGGCTATGAGCGTTATGGCTACACCTTC
-	-	TRBV11-2	TRBJ1-1	CASSLVSGGPSAEAFF	TGTGCCAGCAGCTTAGTTTCAGGTGGGCCGTCCGCTGAAGCTTTCTTT
-	TRBD2	TRBV9	TRBJ2-1	CASSGTSGSSEQFF	TGTGCCAGCAGCGGGACTAGCGGGAGCAGTGAGCAGTTCTTC
-	TRBD1	TRBV13	TRBJ1-1	CASGQGRRTEAFF	TGTGCCAGCGGACAGGGTAGGCGGACTGAAGCTTTCTTT
-	-	TRBV27	TRBJ1-2	CASSLRPLLSTEPTDGYTF	TGTGCCAGCAGTTTACGCCCCTTATTGTCGACAGAGCCAACGGATGGCTACACCTTC